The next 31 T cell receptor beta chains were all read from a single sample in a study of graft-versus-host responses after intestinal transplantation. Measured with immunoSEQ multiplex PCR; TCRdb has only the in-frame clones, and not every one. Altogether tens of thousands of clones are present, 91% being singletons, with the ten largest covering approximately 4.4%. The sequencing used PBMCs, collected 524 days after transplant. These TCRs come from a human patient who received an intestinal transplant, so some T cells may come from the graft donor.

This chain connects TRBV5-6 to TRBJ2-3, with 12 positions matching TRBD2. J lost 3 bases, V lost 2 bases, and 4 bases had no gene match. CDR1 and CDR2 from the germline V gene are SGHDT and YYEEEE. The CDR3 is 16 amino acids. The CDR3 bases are TGTGCCAGCAGCTTAGGACTAGCGGGAAAAACAGATACGCAGTATTTT. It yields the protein CASSLGLAGKTDTQYF.

The CDR3 here is CASSIQGISNQPQHF. CDR3 bases: TGTGCCAGCAGCATACAGGGGATTAGCAATCAGCCCCAGCATTTT. The chain links TRBV5-4 to TRBJ1-5; 7 bases match TRBD1. Trimming removed 4 bases from V and 0 bases from J; junction bases left unmatched: 4. The V gene's germline CDR1 is SGHNT and CDR2 YYREEE (reference sequence). There are 15 residues in the CDR3.

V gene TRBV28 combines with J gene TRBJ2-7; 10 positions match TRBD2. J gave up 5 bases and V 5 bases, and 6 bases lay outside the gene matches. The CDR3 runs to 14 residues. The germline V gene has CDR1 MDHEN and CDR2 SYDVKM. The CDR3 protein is CASSHTSGEDEQYF. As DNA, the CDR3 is TGTGCCAGCAGTCACACTAGCGGGGAAGACGAGCAGTACTTC.

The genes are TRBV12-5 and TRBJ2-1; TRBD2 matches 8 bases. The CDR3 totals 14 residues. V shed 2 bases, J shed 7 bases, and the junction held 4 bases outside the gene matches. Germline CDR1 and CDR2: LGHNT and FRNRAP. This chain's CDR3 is CASGLTGGRNEQFF. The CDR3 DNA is TGTGCTAGTGGTTTGACGGGAGGGAGGAATGAGCAGTTCTTC.

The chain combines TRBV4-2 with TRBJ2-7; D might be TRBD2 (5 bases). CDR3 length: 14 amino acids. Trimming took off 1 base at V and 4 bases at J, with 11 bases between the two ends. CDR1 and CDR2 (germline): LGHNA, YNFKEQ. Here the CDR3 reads CASSQVSSLYEQYF. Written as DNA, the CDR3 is TGTGCCAGCAGCCAAGTTTCTAGCCTATACGAGCAGTACTTC.

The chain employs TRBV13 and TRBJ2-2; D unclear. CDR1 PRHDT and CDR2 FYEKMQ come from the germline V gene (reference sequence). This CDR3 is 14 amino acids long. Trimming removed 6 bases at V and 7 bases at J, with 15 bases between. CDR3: CASSSLDKFGELFF. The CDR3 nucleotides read TGTGCCAGCAGTTCCCTAGATAAATTCGGGGAGCTGTTTTTT.

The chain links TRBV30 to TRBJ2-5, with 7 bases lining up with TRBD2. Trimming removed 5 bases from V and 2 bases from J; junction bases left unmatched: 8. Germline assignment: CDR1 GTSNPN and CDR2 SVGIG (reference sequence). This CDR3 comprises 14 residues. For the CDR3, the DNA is TGTGCCTGGGGCGGAGGGAGGGAGCAAGAGACCCAGTACTTC. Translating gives CAWGGGREQETQYF.

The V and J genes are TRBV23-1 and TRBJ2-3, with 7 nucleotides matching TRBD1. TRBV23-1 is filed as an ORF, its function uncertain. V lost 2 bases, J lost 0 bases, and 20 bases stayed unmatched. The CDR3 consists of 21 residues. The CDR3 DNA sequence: TGCGCCAGCAGTCAAGGATCAGGGGGTGCAGGCCGCGAGACTAGCACAGATACGCAGTATTTT. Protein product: CASSQGSGGAGRETSTDTQYF.

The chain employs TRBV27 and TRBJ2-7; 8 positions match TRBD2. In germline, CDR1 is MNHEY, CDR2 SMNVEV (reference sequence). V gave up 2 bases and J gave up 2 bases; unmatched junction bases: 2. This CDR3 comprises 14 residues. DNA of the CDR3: TGTGCCAGCAGTTTAGCGGGGGGAACCTACGAGCAGTACTTC. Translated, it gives CASSLAGGTYEQYF.

CDR3 sequence reads: CASSFSGTLRNTIYF. The CDR3 DNA is TGTGCCAGTAGTTTCTCCGGGACACTGAGAAACACCATATATTTT. The chain has TRBV19 and TRBJ1-3; D perhaps matches TRBD1 (6 bases). The V and J ends lost 5 bases and 5 bases respectively, with 16 bases between them. Germline values: CDR1 LNHDA, CDR2 SQIVND (reference sequence). CDR3 length: 15 residues. The complete variable domain, with remaining parts taken from reference TRBV19 and TRBJ1-3, reads DGGITQSPKYLFRKEGQNVTLSCEQNLNHDAMYWYRQDPGQGLRLIYYSQIVNDFQKGDIAEGYSVSREKKESFPLTVTSAQKNPTAFYLCASSFSGTLRNTIYFGEGSWLTVV.

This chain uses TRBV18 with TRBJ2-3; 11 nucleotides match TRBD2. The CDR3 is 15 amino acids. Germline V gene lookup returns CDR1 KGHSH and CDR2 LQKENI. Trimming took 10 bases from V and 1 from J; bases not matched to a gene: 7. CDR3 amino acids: CATSGTSGRTDTQYF. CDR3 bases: TGTGCCACTTCAGGGACTAGCGGCCGCACAGATACGCAGTATTTT.

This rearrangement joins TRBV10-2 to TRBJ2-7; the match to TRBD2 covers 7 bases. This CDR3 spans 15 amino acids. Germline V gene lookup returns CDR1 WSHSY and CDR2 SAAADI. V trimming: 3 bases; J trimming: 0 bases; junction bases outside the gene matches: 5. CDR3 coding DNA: TGCGCCAGCAGTGACGGAGTAGCGGGCTCCTACGAGCAGTACTTC. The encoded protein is CASSDGVAGSYEQYF.

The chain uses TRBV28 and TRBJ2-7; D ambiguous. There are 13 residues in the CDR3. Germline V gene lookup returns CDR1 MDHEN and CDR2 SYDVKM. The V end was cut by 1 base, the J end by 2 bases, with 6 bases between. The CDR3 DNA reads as TGTGCCAGCAGTTTATCTGTTACCTACGAGCAGTACTTC. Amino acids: CASSLSVTYEQYF.

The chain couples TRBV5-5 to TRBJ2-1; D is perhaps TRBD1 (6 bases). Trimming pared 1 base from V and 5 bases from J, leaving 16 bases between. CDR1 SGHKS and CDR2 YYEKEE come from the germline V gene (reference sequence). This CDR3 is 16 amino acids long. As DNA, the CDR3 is TGTGCCAGCAGCTTGATACAGGGTGGATCGCACAATGAGCAGTTCTTC. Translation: CASSLIQGGSHNEQFF.

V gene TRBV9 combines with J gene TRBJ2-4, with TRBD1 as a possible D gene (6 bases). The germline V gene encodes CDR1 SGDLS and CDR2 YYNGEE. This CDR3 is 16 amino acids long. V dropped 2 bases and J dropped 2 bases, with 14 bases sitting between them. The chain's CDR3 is CASSVEGGMTKNIQYF. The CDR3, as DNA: TGTGCCAGCAGCGTCGAAGGGGGTATGACCAAAAACATTCAGTACTTC.

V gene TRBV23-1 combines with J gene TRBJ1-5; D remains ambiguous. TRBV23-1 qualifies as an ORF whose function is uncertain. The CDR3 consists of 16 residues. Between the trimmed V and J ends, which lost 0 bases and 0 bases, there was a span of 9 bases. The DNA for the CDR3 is TGCGCCAGCAGTCAATCGGGAGGGTATAGCAATCAGCCCCAGCATTTT. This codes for CASSQSGGYSNQPQHF.

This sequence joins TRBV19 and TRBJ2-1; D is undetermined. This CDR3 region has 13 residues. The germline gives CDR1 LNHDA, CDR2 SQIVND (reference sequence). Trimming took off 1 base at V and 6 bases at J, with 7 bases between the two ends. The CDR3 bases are TGTGCCAGTAGTATAGGGCCTAGCAATGAGCAGTTCTTC. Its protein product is CASSIGPSNEQFF. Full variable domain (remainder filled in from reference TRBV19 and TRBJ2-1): DGGITQSPKYLFRKEGQNVTLSCEQNLNHDAMYWYRQDPGQGLRLIYYSQIVNDFQKGDIAEGYSVSREKKESFPLTVTSAQKNPTAFYLCASSIGPSNEQFFGPGTRLTVL.

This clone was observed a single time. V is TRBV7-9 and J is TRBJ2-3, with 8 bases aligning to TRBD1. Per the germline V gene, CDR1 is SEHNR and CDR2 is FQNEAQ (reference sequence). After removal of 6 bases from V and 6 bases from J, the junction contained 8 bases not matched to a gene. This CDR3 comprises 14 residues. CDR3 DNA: TGTGCCAGCAGTCCGACAGGGGACAGGGATACGCAGTATTTT. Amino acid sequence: CASSPTGDRDTQYF.

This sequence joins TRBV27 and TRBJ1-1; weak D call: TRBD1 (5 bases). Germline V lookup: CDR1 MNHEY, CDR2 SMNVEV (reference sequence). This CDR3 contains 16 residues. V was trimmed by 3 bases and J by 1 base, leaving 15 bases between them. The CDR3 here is CASSFLREGGNTEAFF. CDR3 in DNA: TGTGCCAGCAGTTTCCTCAGGGAGGGTGGGAACACTGAAGCTTTCTTT.

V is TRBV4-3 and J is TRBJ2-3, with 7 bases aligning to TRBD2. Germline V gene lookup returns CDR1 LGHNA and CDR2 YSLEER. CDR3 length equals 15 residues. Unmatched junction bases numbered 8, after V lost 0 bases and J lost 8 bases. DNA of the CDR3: TGCGCCAGCAGCCAAGATAGGCGGACTAGGGGTACGCAGTATTTT. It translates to CASSQDRRTRGTQYF.

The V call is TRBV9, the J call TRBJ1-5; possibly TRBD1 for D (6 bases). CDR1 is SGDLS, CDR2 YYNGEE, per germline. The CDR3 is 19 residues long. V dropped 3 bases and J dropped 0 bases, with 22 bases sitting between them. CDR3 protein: CASSAPRGRGRGSNQPQHF. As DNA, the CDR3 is TGTGCCAGCAGCGCCCCCCGGGGGCGCGGTAGGGGTAGCAATCAGCCCCAGCATTTT.

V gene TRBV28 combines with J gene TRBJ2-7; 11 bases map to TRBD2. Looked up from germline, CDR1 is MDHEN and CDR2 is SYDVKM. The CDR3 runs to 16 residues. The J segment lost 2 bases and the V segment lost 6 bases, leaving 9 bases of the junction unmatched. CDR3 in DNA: TGTGCCAGCAGGAGAGGACTAGCGGGTTTTGCCTACGAGCAGTACTTC. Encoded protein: CASRRGLAGFAYEQYF.

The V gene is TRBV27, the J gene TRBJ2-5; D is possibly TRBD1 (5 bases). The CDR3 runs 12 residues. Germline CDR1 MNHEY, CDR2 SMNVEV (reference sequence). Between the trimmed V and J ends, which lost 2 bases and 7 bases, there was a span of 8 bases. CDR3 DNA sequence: TGTGCCAGCAGTTTAGGCCAGGGGACCCAGTACTTC. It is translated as CASSLGQGTQYF.

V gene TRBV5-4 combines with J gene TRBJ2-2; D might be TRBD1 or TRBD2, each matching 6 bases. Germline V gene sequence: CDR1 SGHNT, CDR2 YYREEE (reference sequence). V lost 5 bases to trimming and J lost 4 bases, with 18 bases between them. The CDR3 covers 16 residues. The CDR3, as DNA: TGTGCCAGCAGGGGGGCGGGATCCCTTGGCACCGGGGAGCTGTTTTTT. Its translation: CASRGAGSLGTGELFF.

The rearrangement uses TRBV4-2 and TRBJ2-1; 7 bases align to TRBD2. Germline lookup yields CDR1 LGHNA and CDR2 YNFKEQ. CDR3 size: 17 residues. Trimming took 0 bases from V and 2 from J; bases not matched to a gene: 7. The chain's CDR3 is CASSQDMNGRPYNEQFF. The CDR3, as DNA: TGTGCCAGCAGCCAAGATATGAACGGGAGGCCCTACAATGAGCAGTTCTTC.

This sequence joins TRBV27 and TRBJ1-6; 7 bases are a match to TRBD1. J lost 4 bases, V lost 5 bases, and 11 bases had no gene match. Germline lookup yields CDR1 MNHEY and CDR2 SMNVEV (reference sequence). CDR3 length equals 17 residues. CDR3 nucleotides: TGTGCCAGCAGTACGTCCAGACAGGGCGGGTATAATTCACCCCTCCACTTT. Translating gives CASSTSRQGGYNSPLHF.

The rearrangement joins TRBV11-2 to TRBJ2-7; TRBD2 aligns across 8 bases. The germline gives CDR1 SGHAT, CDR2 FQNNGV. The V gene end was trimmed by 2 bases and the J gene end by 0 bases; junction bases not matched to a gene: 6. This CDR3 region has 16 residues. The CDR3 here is CASSLRPGGGSYEQYF. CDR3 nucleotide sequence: TGTGCCAGCAGCTTAAGGCCGGGGGGGGGCTCCTACGAGCAGTACTTC. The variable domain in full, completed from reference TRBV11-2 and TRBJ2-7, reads EAGVAQSPRYKIIEKRQSVAFWCNPISGHATLYWYQQILGQGPKLLIQFQNNGVVDDSQLPKDRFSAERLKGVDSTLKIQPAKLEDSAVYLCASSLRPGGGSYEQYFGPGTRLTVT.

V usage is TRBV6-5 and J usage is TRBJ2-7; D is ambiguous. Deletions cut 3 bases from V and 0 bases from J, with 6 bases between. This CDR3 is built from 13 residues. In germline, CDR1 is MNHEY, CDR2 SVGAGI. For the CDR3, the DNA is TGTGCCAGCAGTTATTTGAGCTCCTACGAGCAGTACTTC. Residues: CASSYLSSYEQYF.

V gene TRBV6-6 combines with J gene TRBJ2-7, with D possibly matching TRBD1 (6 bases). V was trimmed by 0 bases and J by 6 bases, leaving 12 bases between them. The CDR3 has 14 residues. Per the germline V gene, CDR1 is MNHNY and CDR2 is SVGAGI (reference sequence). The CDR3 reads CASSYSAPRGEQYF. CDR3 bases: TGTGCCAGCAGTTACTCAGCACCCAGGGGCGAGCAGTACTTC.

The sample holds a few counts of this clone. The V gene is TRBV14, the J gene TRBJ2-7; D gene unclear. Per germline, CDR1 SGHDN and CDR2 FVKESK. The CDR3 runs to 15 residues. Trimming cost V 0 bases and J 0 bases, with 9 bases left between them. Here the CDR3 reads CASSQDTRFSYEQYF. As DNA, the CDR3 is TGTGCCAGCAGCCAAGACACGCGCTTCTCCTACGAGCAGTACTTC.

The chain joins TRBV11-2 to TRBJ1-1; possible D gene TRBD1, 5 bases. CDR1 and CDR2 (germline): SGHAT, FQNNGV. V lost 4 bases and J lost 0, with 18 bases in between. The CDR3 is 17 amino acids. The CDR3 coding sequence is TGTGCCAGCAGCTATAGGGAATTGGGACGGGTGAACACTGAAGCTTTCTTT. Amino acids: CASSYRELGRVNTEAFF.